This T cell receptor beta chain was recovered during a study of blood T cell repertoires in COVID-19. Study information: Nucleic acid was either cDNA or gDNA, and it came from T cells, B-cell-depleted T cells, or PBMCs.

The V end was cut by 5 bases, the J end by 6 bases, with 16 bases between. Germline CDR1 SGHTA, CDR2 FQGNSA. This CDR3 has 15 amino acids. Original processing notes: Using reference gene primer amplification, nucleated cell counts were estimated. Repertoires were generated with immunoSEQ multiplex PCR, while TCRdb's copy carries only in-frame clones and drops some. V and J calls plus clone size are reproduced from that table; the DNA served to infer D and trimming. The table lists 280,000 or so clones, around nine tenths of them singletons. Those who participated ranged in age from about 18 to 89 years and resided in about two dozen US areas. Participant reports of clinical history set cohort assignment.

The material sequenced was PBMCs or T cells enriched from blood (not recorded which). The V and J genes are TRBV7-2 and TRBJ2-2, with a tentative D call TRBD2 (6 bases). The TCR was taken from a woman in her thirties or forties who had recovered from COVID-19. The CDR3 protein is CASSPAGGLPGELFF. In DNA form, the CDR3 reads TGTGCCAGCAGCCCGGCCGGAGGGCTCCCCGGGGAGCTGTTTTTT.